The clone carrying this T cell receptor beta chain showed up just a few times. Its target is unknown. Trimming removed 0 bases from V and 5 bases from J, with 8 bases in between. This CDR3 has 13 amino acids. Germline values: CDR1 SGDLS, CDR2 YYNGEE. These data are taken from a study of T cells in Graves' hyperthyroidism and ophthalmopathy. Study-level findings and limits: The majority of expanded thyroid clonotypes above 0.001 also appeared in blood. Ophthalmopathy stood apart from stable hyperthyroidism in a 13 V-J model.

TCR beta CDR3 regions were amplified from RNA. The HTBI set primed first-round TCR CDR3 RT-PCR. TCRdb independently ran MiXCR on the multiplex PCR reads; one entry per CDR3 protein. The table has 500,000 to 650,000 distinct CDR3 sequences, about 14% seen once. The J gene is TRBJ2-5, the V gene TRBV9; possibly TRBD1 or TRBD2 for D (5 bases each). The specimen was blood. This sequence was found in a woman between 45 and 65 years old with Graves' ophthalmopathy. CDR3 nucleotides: TGTGCCAGCAGCGTAGGGGACCCGGAGACCCAGTACTTC. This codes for CASSVGDPETQYF.